Listed here are 20 T cell receptor beta chains from one sample, sequenced in a study of blood T cells in healthy people across ages. With a J-beta primer mix and a sample-barcoded 5' primer, a second PCR ran about 6 to 11 cycles. MiXCR, applied by TCRdb to the 5' RACE reads, yields one record per CDR3 protein. The sample shows around 580,000 distinct CDR3 sequences, under 55% of them seen only once. The sample was blood. These receptors were collected from a man older than 75 in good health.

This clonotype was seen only a few times. V gene TRBV6-5 combines with J gene TRBJ2-7, with D possibly being TRBD1 or TRBD2 (5 bases each). Germline V gene lookup returns CDR1 MNHEY and CDR2 SVGAGI. The length of the CDR3 is 14 residues. The V gene lost 3 bases and the J gene lost 7 bases, with 16 bases spanning the gap. CDR3 DNA: TGTGCCAGCAGTTATGGGGGAGAGGGTGAAGAGCAGTACTTC. This sequence encodes CASSYGGEGEEQYF.

The rearrangement links TRBV7-2 to TRBJ2-7, with D maybe TRBD2 (7 bases). Between the trimmed V and J ends, which lost 5 bases and 3 bases, there was a span of 17 bases. This CDR3 has 15 amino acids. Germline CDR1 and CDR2: SGHTA and FQGNSA. CDR3 amino acids: CASSEVRGAFYEQYF. In DNA form, the CDR3 reads TGTGCCAGCAGCGAAGTACGGGGGGCCTTCTACGAGCAGTACTTC. Filled out from reference TRBV7-2 and TRBJ2-7, the complete variable domain reads GAGVSQSPSNKVTEKGKDVELRCDPISGHTALYWYRQSLGQGLEFLIYFQGNSAPDKSGLPSDRFSAERTGGSVSTLTIQRTQQEDSAVYLCASSEVRGAFYEQYFGPGTRLTVT.

Only a few counts were recorded for this clonotype. The V and J genes are TRBV5-1 and TRBJ2-7, with D possibly matching TRBD1 (6 bases). CDR3 length equals 13 residues. V lost 4 bases and J 5 bases, leaving 13 bases between the germline ends. Germline assignment: CDR1 SGHRS and CDR2 YFSETQ. The DNA for the CDR3 is TGCGCCAGCAGCGTAAACAGGGTAAACGAGCAGTACTTC. As protein: CASSVNRVNEQYF.

V is TRBV12-3 or TRBV12-4 and J is TRBJ2-5; D possibly corresponds to TRBD1 (6 bases). The CDR3 runs 13 residues. With 5 bases removed from V and 6 bases from J, the gap between germline ends came to 13 bases. The CDR3 DNA reads as TGTGCCAGCAGTGTATTTGGGGGCAAGACCCAGTACTTC. Amino acid sequence: CASSVFGGKTQYF.

Turning to this clonotype: This could be a read error, since a much larger clone is one nucleotide away. The chain has TRBV5-1 and TRBJ2-7, with D tentatively TRBD1 or TRBD2 (5 bases each). The V gene's germline CDR1 is SGHRS and CDR2 YFSETQ. The CDR3 length is 15 residues. The V end lost 3 bases, the J end lost 5 bases, and 18 bases lay between the germline ends. Here the CDR3 DNA reads TGCGCCAGCAGCTGGGCCGGGACCCCTGGGGACGAGCAGTACTTC. Its protein is CASSWAGTPGDEQYF.

In its sample, this clonotype was seen many times. The chain recombines TRBV6-6 with TRBJ1-2, with 12 bases matching TRBD1. The CDR3 has 16 amino acids. Trimming at V came to 10 bases and at J to 1 base, leaving 10 bases not matched to a gene. The germline gives CDR1 MNHNY, CDR2 SVGAGI (reference sequence). For the CDR3, the DNA is TGTGCCACCCCCAAGGGACAGGGGGCGGTTAACTATGGCTACACCTTC. Translation gives CATPKGQGAVNYGYTF.

This clonotype has only a few counts. The gene calls are TRBV28 and TRBJ2-7, with 9 bases identical to TRBD2. The CDR3 covers 15 residues. Germline CDR1 and CDR2: MDHEN and SYDVKM. Trimming at V came to 5 bases and at J to 7 bases, leaving 12 bases not matched to a gene. Here the CDR3 DNA reads TGTGCCAGCAGTATCGTGGGACTAGCCTCCCATGAGCAGTACTTC. This gives the protein CASSIVGLASHEQYF.

CDR3 in DNA: TGCAGTGCTTACGGACGTACCAATGAGCAGTACTTC. This sequence encodes CSAYGRTNEQYF. The V gene is TRBV20-1, the J gene TRBJ2-7; D unresolved. The CDR3 has 12 amino acids. The V end was cut by 5 bases, the J end by 7 bases, with 15 bases between. Germline lookup yields CDR1 DFQATT and CDR2 SNEGSKA (reference sequence).

This clonotype was seen ten or more times. The chain is built from TRBV7-9 and TRBJ1-2, with D uncertain. Germline V gene data show CDR1 as SEHNR and CDR2 as FQNEAQ (reference sequence). Between the trimmed V and J ends, which lost 0 bases and 4 bases, there was a span of 3 bases. There are 12 residues in the CDR3. CDR3 nucleotides: TGTGCCAGCAGCTTAGCGGGCTATGGCTACACCTTC. It translates to CASSLAGYGYTF.

This rearrangement joins TRBV9 to TRBJ2-3; TRBD2 agrees at 15 bases. The CDR3 length is 17 residues. Trimming removed 3 bases from V and 5 bases from J; junction bases left unmatched: 7. Germline values: CDR1 SGDLS, CDR2 YYNGEE. The DNA for the CDR3 is TGTGCCAGCAGCGAGGGGACTAGCGGGAGGCTGGAAGATACGCAGTATTTT. As protein: CASSEGTSGRLEDTQYF.

This chain connects TRBV29-1 to TRBJ1-1; 7 nucleotides agree with TRBD1. Germline V gene sequence: CDR1 SQVTM, CDR2 ANQGSEA. V lost 4 bases, J lost 0 bases, and 20 bases stayed unmatched. CDR3 size: 19 residues. As DNA, the CDR3 is TGCAGCGTTGCCCACAGGTTCCCAAGGGGGCGAATAATGAACACTGAAGCTTTCTTT. This sequence encodes CSVAHRFPRGRIMNTEAFF.

In this sample, this clonotype turned up a few times. This sequence joins TRBV6-5 and TRBJ2-3; D not certain. The ends were cut back, 2 bases at V and 2 bases at J, with 8 bases in the middle. The CDR3 length is 14 residues. The germline V gene encodes CDR1 MNHEY and CDR2 SVGAGI. Written as DNA, the CDR3 is TGTGCCAGCAGTTACGGCACAACCACAGATACGCAGTATTTT. Translation: CASSYGTTTDTQYF.

V is TRBV12-3 or TRBV12-4 and J is TRBJ1-4; no firm D call. The CDR3 is made up of 14 amino acids. Trimming removed 3 bases from V and 0 bases from J, with 5 bases in between. The CDR3 DNA reads TGTGCCAGCAGTTTGTGGGCAACTAATGAAAAACTGTTTTTT. The encoded protein is CASSLWATNEKLFF.

The chain recombines TRBV11-2 with TRBJ2-1; possible D gene TRBD1, 6 bases. The ends were cut back, 7 bases at V and 2 bases at J, with 15 bases in the middle. The CDR3 length is 15 residues. The germline V gene encodes CDR1 SGHAT and CDR2 FQNNGV. The CDR3 sequence: CASIGTTETYNEQFF. The CDR3 DNA reads TGTGCCAGCATCGGGACAACCGAGACCTACAATGAGCAGTTCTTC.

Points on this clonotype: Just one base apart from a much larger clone, this may be a read error. V gene TRBV6-6 combines with J gene TRBJ2-5, with D tentatively TRBD1 (5 bases). The tail of the sequence fits TRBJ2-7 better, so the J call may be wrong. CDR1 and CDR2 from the germline V gene are MNHNY and SVGAGI (reference sequence). The CDR3 has 12 amino acids. In DNA form, the CDR3 reads TGTGCCGGCACCCAGGGTTACTACGAGCAGTACTTC. Encoded protein: CAGTQGYYEQYF.

This clonotype turned up a few times. The chain employs TRBV7-8 and TRBJ2-7; 8 positions agree with TRBD2. Germline V gives CDR1 SGHVS, CDR2 FQNEAQ. The length of the CDR3 is 14 residues. The V and J ends lost 3 bases and 4 bases, in that order; junction bases with no gene match: 5. The CDR3 sequence: CASSFSGTSYEQYF. In nucleotides, the CDR3 is TGTGCCAGCAGCTTTTCCGGGACTAGTTACGAGCAGTACTTC. The variable domain in full, with the rest retrieved from reference TRBV7-8 and TRBJ2-7, is GAGVSQSPRYKVAKRGQDVALRCDPISGHVSLFWYQQALGQGPEFLTYFQNEAQLDKSGLPSDRFFAERPEGSVSTLKIQRTQQEDSAVYLCASSFSGTSYEQYFGPGTRLTVT.

This chain uses TRBV20-1 with TRBJ2-3, with 7 bases matching TRBD2. There are 13 residues in the CDR3. J gave up 3 bases and V 5 bases, and 5 bases lay outside the gene matches. Germline CDR1 is DFQATT and CDR2 is SNEGSKA (reference sequence). The CDR3 loop is CSAWGGWTDTQYF. The CDR3 DNA is TGCAGTGCTTGGGGGGGTTGGACAGATACGCAGTATTTT.

The rearrangement joins TRBV4-1 to TRBJ2-1; 8 bases agree with TRBD2. V trimming: 3 bases; J trimming: 5 bases; junction bases outside the gene matches: 3. Germline V gene data show CDR1 as MGHRA and CDR2 as YSYEKL. This CDR3 spans 14 amino acids. CDR3 residues: CASSHVRGDNEQFF. The CDR3 DNA is TGCGCCAGCAGCCATGTGCGGGGGGACAATGAGCAGTTCTTC.

This clonotype was counted many times. The V call is TRBV6-5, the J call TRBJ1-1; D ambiguous. V lost 7 bases and J 1 base, leaving 10 bases between the germline ends. There are 13 residues in the CDR3. Germline CDR1 is MNHEY and CDR2 is SVGAGI. CDR3 sequence reads: CASTRHSNTEAFF. The CDR3 DNA sequence: TGTGCCAGCACTAGACACTCGAACACTGAAGCTTTCTTT.

The V gene is TRBV7-2, the J gene TRBJ1-4; D possibly corresponds to TRBD1 (5 bases). Trimming left V 1 base short and J 0 bases short, with 9 bases between. CDR1 is SGHTA, CDR2 FQGNSA, per germline. This CDR3 has 16 residues. CDR3 in amino acids: CASSLGSGTTNEKLFF. The DNA for the CDR3 is TGTGCCAGCAGCTTAGGGTCAGGGACAACTAATGAAAAACTGTTTTTT.